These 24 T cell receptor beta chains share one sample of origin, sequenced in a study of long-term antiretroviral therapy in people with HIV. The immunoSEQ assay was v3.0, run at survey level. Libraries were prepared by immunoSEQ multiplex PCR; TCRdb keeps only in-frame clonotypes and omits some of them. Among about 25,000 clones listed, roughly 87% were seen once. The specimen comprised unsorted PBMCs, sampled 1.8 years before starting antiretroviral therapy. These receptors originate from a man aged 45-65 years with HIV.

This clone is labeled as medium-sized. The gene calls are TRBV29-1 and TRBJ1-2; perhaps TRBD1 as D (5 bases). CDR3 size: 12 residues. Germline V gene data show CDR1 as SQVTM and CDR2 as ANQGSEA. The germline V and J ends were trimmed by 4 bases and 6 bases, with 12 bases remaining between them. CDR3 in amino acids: CSVGKGKNGYTF. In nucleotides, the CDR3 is TGCAGCGTTGGGAAGGGGAAAAATGGCTACACCTTC.

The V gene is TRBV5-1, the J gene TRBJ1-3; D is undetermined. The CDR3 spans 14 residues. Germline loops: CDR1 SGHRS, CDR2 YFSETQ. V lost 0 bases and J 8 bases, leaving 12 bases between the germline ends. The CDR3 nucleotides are TGCGCCAGCAGCTTGGCCTTTTCTGGGCACACCATATATTTT. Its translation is CASSLAFSGHTIYF.

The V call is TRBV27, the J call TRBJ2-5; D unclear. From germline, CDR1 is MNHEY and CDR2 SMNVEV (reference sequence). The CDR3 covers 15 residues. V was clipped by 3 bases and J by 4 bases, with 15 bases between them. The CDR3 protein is CASSFSIRWRETQYF. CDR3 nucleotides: TGTGCCAGCAGTTTTTCTATCAGGTGGCGAGAGACCCAGTACTTC.

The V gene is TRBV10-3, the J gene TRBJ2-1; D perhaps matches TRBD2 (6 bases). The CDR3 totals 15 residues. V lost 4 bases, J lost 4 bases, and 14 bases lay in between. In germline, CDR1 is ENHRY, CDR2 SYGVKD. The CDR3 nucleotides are TGTGCCATCAGTGGTTCGGCGGGAAGTTACAATGAGCAGTTCTTC. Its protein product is CAISGSAGSYNEQFF.

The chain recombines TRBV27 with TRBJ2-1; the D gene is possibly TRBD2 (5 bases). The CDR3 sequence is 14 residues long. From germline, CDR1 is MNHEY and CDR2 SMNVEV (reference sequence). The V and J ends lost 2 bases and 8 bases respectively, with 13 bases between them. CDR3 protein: CASSLKGEFDEQFF. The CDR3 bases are TGTGCCAGCAGTTTAAAGGGAGAATTCGATGAGCAGTTCTTC.

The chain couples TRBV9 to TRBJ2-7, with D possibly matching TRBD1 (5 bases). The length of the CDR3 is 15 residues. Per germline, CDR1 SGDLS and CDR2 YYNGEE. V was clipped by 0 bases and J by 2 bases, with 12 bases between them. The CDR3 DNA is TGTGCCAGCAGCGTAGGGCAGGGAACGGCCTACGAGCAGTACTTC. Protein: CASSVGQGTAYEQYF.

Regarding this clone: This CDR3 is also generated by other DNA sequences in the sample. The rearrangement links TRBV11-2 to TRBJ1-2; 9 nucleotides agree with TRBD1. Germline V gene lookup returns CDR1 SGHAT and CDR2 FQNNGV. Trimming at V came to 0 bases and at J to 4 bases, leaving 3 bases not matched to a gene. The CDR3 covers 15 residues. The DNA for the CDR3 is TGTGCCAGCAGCTTAGAAGGGACAGGGTTCTATGGCTACACCTTC. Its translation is CASSLEGTGFYGYTF.

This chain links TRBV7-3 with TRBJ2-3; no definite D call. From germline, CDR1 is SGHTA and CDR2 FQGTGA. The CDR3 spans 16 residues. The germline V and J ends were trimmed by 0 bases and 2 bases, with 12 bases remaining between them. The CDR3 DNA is TGTGCCAGCAGCTTAACTGGACCGGGTTACACAGATACGCAGTATTTT. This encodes CASSLTGPGYTDTQYF.

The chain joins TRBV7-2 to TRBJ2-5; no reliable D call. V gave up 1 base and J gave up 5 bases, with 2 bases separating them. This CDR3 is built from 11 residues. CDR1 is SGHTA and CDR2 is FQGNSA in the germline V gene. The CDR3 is CASSLVETQYF. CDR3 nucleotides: TGTGCCAGCAGCTTAGTGGAGACCCAGTACTTC.

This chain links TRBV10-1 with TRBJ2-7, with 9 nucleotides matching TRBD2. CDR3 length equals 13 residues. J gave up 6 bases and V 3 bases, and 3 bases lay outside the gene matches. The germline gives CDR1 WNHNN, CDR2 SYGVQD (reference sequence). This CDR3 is CASSDLAGTEQYF. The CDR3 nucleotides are TGCGCCAGCAGTGACCTAGCGGGGACCGAGCAGTACTTC.

CDR3 loop: CASSLGLADFGNTQYF. CDR3 in DNA: TGCGCCAGCAGCTTGGGGCTAGCGGACTTCGGAAATACGCAGTATTTT. The V call is TRBV5-1, the J call TRBJ2-3, with TRBD2 matching 7 bases. V dropped 0 bases and J dropped 7; count of bases not matched to a gene: 11. The V gene's germline CDR1 is SGHRS and CDR2 YFSETQ. The CDR3 loop spans 16 amino acids.

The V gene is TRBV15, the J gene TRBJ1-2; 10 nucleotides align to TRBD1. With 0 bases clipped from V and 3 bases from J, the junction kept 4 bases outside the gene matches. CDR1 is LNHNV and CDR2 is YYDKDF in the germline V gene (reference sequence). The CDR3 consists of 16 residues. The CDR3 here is CATSRDRGQGYYGYTF. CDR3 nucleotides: TGTGCCACCAGCAGAGATAGGGGACAGGGGTACTATGGCTACACCTTC.

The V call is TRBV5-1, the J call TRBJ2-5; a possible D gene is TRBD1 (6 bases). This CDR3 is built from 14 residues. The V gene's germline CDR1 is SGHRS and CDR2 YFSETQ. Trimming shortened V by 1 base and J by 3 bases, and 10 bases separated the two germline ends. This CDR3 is CASSLNRVEETQYF. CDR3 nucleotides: TGCGCCAGCAGCTTGAACAGGGTTGAAGAGACCCAGTACTTC.

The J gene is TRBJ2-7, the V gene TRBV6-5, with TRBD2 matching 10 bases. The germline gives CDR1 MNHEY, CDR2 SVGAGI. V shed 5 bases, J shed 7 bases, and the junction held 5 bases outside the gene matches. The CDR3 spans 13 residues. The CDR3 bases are TGTGCCAGCAGTCGTAGCGGGAGGCGGGAGCAGTACTTC. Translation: CASSRSGRREQYF.

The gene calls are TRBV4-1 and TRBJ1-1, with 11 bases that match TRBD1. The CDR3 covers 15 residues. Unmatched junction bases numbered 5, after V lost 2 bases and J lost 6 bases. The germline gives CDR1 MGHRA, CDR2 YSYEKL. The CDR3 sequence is CASSQQDRGRAEAFF. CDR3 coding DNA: TGCGCCAGCAGCCAACAGGACAGGGGGCGAGCTGAAGCTTTCTTT.

In DNA form, the CDR3 reads TGCGCCAGCAGCTTGGTTGCGGGGGCCAACACAGATACGCAGTATTTT. Protein: CASSLVAGANTDTQYF. The chain carries TRBV5-1 and TRBJ2-3; weak D call: TRBD2 (7 bases). Per germline, CDR1 SGHRS and CDR2 YFSETQ. CDR3 length: 16 amino acids. The V gene lost 0 bases and the J gene lost 2 bases, with 13 bases spanning the gap.

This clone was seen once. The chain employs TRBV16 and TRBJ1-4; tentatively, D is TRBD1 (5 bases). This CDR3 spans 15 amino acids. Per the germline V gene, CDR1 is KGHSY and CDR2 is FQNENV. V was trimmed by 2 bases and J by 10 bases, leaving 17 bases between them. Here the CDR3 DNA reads TGTGCCAGCAGCCAAACCCTCGGGGACGGGGGAAAACTGTTTTTT. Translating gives CASSQTLGDGGKLFF. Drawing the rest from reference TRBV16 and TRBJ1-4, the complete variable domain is GEEVAQTPKHLVRGEGQKAKLYCAPIKGHSYVFWYQQVLKNEFKFLISFQNENVFDETGMPKERFSAKCLPNSPCSLEIQATKLEDSAVYFCASSQTLGDGGKLFFGSGTQLSVL.

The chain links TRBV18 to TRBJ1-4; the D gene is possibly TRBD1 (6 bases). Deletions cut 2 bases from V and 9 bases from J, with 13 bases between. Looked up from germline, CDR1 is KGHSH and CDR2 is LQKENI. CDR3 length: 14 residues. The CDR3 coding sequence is TGTGCCAGCTCACCAGGGGGCGCTACTAAAAAACTGTTTTTT. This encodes CASSPGGATKKLFF.

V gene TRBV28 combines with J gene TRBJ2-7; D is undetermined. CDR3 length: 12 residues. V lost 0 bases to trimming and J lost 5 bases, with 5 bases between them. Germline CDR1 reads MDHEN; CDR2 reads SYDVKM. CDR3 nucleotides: TGTGCCAGCAGTTTATGGAGAGACGAGCAGTACTTC. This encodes CASSLWRDEQYF.

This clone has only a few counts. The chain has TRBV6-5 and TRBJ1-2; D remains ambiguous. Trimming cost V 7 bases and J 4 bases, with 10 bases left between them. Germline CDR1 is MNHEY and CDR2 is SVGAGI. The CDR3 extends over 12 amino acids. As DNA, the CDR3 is TGTGCCAGCAATAATCGAGGCTATGGCTACACCTTC. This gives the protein CASNNRGYGYTF.

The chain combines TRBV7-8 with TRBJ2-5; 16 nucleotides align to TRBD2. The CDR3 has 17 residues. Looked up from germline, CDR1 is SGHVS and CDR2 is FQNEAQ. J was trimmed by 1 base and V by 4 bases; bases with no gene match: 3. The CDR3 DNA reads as TGTGCCAGCAGCTGGGGACTAGCGGGGGGGACCCAAGAGACCCAGTACTTC. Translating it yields CASSWGLAGGTQETQYF.

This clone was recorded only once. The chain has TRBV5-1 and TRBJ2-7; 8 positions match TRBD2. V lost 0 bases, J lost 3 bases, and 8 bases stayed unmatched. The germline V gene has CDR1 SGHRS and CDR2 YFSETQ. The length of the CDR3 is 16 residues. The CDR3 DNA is TGCGCCAGCAGCTTGGGGCTTAGCGGGGCCGTCTACGAGCAGTACTTC. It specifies CASSLGLSGAVYEQYF.

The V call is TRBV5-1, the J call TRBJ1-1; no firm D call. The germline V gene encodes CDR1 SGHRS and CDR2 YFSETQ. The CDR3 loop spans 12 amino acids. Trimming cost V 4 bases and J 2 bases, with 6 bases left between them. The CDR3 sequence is CASSLDNTEAFF. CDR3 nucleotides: TGCGCCAGCAGCCTGGATAACACTGAAGCTTTCTTT.

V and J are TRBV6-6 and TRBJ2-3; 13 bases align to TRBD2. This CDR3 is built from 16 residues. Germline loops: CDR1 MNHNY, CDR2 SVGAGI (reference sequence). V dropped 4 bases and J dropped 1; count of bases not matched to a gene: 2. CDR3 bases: TGTGCCAGCAGTTTCGGACTAGCGGGAGGCACAGATACGCAGTATTTT. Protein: CASSFGLAGGTDTQYF.